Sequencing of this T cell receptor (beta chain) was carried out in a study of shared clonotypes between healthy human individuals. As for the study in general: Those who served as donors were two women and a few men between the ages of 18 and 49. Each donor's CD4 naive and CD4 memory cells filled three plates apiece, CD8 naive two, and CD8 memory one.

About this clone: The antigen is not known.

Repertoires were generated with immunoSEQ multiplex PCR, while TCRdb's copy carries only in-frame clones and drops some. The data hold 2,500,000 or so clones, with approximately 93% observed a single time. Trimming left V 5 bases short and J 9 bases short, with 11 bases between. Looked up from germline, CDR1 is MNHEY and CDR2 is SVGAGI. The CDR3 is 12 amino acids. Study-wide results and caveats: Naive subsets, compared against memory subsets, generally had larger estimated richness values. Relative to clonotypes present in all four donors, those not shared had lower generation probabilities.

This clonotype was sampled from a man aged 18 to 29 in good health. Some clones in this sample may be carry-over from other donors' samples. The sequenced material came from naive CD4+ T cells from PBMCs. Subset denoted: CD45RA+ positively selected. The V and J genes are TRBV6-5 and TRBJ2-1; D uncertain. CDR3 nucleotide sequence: TGTGCCAGCAGTGGGGTGACCGCTGAGCAGTTCTTC. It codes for CASSGVTAEQFF.